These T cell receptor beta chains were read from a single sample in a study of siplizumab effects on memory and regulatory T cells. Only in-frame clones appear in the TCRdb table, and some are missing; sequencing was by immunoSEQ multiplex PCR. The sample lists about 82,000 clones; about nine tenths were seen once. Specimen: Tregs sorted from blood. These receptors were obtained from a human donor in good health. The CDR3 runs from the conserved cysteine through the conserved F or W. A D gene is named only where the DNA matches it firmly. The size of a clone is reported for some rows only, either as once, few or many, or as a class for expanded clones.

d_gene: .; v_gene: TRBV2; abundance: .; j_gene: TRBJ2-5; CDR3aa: CASRSWVQETQYF; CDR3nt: TGTGCCAGCAGGTCGTGGGTACAAGAGACCCAGTACTTC
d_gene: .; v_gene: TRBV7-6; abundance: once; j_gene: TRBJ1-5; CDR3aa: CASSLNRDQPQHF; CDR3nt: TGTGCCAGCAGCTTAAACCGGGATCAGCCCCAGCATTTT
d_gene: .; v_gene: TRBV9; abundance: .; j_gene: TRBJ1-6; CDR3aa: CASRGSAGSPLHF; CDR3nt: TGTGCCAGCAGGGGCTCCGCGGGATCACCCCTCCACTTT
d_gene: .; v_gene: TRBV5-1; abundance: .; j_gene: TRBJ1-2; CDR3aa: CASSLTGSPYNYGYTF; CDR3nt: TGCGCCAGCAGCTTAACAGGGTCACCATACAACTATGGCTACACCTTC
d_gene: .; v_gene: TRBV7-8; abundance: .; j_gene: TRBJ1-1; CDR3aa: CASSLGGRRDEAFF; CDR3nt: TGTGCCAGCAGCTTGGGGGGGAGGAGAGATGAAGCTTTCTTT
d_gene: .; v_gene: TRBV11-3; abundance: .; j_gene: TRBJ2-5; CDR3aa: CASSFTLPGFGEETQYF; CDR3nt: TGTGCCAGCAGCTTTACCCTTCCAGGGTTTGGGGAAGAGACCCAGTACTTC
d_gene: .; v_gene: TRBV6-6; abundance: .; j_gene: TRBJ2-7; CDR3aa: CASSYPEGGAPEQYF; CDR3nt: TGTGCCAGCAGTTACCCCGAGGGGGGGGCTCCCGAGCAGTACTTC
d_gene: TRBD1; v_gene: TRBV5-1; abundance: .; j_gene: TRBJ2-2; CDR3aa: CASSVSRDRGRDGELFF; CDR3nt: TGCGCCAGCAGCGTAAGCCGGGACAGGGGAAGGGACGGGGAGCTGTTTTTT
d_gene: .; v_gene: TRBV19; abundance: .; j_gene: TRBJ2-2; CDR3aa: CASSIRGATGELFF; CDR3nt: TGTGCCAGTAGTATCCGGGGGGCCACCGGGGAGCTGTTTTTT
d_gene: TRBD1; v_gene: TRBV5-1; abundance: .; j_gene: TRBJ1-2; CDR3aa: CASSPGQGISYTF; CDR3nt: TGCGCCAGCAGCCCGGGACAGGGGATAAGCTACACCTTC
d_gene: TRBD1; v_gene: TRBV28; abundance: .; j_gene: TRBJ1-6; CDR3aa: CASSPGTGFSPLHF; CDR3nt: TGTGCCAGCAGCCCCGGGACAGGGTTTTCACCCCTCCACTTT